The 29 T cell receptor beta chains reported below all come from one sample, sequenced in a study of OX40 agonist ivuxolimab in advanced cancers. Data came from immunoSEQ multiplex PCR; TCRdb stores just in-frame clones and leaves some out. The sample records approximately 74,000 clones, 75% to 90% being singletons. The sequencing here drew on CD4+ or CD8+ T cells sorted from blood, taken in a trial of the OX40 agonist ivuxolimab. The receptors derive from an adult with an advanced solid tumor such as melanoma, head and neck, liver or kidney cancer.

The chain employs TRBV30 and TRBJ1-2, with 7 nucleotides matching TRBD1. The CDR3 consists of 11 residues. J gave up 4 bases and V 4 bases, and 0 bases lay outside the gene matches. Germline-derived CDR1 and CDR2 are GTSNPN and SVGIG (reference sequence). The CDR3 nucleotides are TGTGCCTGGACAGGGGGCTATGGCTACACCTTC. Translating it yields CAWTGGYGYTF.

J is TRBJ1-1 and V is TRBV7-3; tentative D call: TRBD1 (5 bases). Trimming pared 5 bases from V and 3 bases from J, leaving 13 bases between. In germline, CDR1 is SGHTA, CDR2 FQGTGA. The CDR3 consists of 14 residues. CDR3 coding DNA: TGTGCCAGCAGCCTCCTCGGGGGGGACACTGAAGCTTTCTTT. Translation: CASSLLGGDTEAFF.

The CDR3 loop is CASSQDFAGLAGDTQYF. The CDR3 bases are TGCGCCAGCAGCCAAGATTTCGCCGGACTAGCAGGAGATACGCAGTATTTT. The chain has TRBV4-1 and TRBJ2-3; 8 bases line up with TRBD2. There are 17 residues in the CDR3. V shed 0 bases, J shed 5 bases, and the junction held 10 bases outside the gene matches. Germline V lookup: CDR1 MGHRA, CDR2 YSYEKL.

The CDR3 nucleotides read TGTGCCAGCAGCTGGACTGATAGCAATCAGCCCCAGCATTTT. Amino acid sequence: CASSWTDSNQPQHF. The J gene is TRBJ1-5, the V gene TRBV7-9; D remains ambiguous. V was shortened by 4 bases and J by 0 bases, with 7 bases between the two germline ends. CDR3 length equals 14 residues. CDR1 is SEHNR, CDR2 FQNEAQ, per germline (reference sequence).

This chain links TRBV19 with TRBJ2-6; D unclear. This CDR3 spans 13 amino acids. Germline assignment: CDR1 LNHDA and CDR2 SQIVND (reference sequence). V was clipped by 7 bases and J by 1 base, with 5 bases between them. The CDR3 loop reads CASTLSGANVLTF. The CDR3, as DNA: TGTGCCAGTACGTTATCTGGGGCCAACGTCCTGACTTTC.

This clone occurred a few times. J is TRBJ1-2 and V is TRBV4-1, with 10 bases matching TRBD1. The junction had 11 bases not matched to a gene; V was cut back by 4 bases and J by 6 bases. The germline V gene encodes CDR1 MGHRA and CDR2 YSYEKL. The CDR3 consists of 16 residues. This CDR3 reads CASSPDETGGYDGYTF. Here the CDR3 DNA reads TGCGCCAGCAGCCCGGACGAGACAGGGGGCTACGATGGCTACACCTTC.

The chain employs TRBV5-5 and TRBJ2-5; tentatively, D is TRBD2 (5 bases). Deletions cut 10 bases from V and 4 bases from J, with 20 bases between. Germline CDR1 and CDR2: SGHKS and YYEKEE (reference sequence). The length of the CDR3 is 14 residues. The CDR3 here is CASKEGPGGETQYF. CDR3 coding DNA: TGTGCCTCAAAGGAAGGGCCTGGAGGAGAGACCCAGTACTTC.

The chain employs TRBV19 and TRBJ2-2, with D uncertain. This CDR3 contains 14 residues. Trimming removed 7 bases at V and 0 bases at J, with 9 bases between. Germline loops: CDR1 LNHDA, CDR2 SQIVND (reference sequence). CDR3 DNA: TGTGCCAGTAAAGCCAGATCGAACACCGGGGAGCTGTTTTTT. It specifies CASKARSNTGELFF.

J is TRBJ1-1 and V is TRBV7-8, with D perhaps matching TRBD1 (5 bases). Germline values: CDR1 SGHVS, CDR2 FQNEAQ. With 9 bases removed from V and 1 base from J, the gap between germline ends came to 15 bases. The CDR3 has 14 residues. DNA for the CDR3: TGTGCCAGTACCATAGCGGGGCGGAACACTGAAGCTTTCTTT. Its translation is CASTIAGRNTEAFF.

The CDR3 DNA is TGTGCCAGCAGTTCCGGACTAGCAGGAACCGGGGAGCTGTTTTTT. Translated, it gives CASSSGLAGTGELFF. The genes are TRBV27 and TRBJ2-2; TRBD2 aligns across 8 bases. J was trimmed by 5 bases and V by 4 bases; bases with no gene match: 6. Germline lookup yields CDR1 MNHEY and CDR2 SMNVEV (reference sequence). The CDR3 is 15 residues long.

The CDR3 DNA reads as TGTGCCAGCAGCACTCGACAGGGACGGGAGCAGTACTTC. It codes for CASSTRQGREQYF. The genes are TRBV5-8 and TRBJ2-7, with 7 bases aligning to TRBD1. This CDR3 has 13 amino acids. V gave up 4 bases and J gave up 7 bases; unmatched junction bases: 8. From germline, CDR1 is SGHTS and CDR2 YDEGEE. The whole variable domain, remainder taken from reference TRBV5-8 and TRBJ2-7, is EAGVTQSPTHLIKTRGQQATLRCSPISGHTSVYWYQQALGLGLQFLLWYDEGEERNRGNFPPRFSGRQFPNYSSELNVNALELEDSALYLCASSTRQGREQYFGPGTRLTVT.

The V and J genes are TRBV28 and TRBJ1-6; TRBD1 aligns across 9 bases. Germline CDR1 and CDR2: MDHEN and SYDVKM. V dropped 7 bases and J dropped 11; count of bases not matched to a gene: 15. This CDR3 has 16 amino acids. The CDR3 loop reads CASTSLGDRASTPLHF. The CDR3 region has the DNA TGTGCCAGCACTTCACTGGGGGACAGGGCATCTACACCCCTCCACTTT. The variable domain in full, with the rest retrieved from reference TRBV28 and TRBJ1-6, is DVKVTQSSRYLVKRTGEKVFLECVQDMDHENMFWYRQDPGLGLRLIYFSYDVKMKEKGDIPEGYSVSREKKERFSLILESASTNQTSMYLCASTSLGDRASTPLHFGNGTRLTVT.

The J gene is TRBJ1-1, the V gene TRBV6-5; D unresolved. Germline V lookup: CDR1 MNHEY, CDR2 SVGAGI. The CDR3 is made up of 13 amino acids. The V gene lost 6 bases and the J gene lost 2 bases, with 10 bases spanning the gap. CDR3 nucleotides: TGTGCCAGCAGCAGAGGGCGCAACACTGAAGCTTTCTTT. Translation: CASSRGRNTEAFF.

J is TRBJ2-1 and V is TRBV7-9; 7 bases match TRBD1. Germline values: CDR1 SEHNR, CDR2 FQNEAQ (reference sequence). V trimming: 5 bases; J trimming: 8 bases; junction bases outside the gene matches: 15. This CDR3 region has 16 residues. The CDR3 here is CASSPRGRGSLDEQFF. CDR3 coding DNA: TGTGCCAGCAGCCCCCGGGGCAGGGGGTCTTTGGATGAGCAGTTCTTC.

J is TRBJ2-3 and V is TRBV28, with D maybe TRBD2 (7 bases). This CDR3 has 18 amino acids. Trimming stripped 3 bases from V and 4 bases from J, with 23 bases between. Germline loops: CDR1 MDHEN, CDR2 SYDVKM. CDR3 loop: CASSFSSSRGAGADTQYF. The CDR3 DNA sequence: TGTGCCAGCAGTTTCTCCTCTAGCCGGGGGGCGGGGGCAGATACGCAGTATTTT.

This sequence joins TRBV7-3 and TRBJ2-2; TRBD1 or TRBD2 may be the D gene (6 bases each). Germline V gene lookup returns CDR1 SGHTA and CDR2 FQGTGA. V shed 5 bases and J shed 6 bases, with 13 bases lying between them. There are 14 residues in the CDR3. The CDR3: CASSQFGGSGELFF. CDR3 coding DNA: TGTGCCAGCAGCCAATTCGGGGGCTCCGGGGAGCTGTTTTTT.

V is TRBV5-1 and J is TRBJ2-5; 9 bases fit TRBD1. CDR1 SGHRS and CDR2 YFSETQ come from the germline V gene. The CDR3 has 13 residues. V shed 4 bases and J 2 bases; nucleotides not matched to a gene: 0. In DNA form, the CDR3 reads TGCGCCAGCAGCGGACAGGGGCAAGAGACCCAGTACTTC. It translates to CASSGQGQETQYF. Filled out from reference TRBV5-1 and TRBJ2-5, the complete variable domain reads KAGVTQTPRYLIKTRGQQVTLSCSPISGHRSVSWYQQTPGQGLQFLFEYFSETQRNKGNFPGRFSGRQFSNSRSEMNVSTLELGDSALYLCASSGQGQETQYFGPGTRLLVL.

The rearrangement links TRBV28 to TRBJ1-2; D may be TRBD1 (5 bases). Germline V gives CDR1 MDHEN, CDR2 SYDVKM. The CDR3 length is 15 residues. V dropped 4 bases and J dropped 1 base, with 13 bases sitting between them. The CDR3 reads CASSSRQNFNYGYTF. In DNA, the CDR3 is TGTGCCAGCAGTTCCCGACAGAACTTTAACTATGGCTACACCTTC.

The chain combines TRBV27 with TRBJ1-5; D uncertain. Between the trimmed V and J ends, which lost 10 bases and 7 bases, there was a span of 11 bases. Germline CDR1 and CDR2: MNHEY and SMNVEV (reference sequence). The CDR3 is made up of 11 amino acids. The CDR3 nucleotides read TGTGCCACTTGTACATGGCAGCCCCAGCATTTT. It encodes CATCTWQPQHF.

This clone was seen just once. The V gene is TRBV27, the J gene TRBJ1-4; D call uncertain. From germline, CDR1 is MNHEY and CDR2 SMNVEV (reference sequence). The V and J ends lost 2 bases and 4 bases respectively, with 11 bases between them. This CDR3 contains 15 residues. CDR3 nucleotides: TGTGCCAGCAGTTTACGTGGGTTGGGTAATGAAAAACTGTTTTTT. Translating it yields CASSLRGLGNEKLFF.

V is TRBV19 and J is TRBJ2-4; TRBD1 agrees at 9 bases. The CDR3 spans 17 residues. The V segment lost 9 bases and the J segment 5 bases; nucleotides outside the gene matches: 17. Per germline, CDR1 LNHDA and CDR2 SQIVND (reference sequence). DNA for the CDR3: TGTGCCAGCAATTCGGGACAGGGAAAAGGGGAACAAAACATTCAGTACTTC. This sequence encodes CASNSGQGKGEQNIQYF.

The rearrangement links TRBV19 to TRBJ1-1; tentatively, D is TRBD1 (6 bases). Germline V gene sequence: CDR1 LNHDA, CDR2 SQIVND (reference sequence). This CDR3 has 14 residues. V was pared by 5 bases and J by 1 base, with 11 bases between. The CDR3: CASSVGQTNTEAFF. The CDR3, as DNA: TGTGCCAGTAGTGTCGGACAGACGAACACTGAAGCTTTCTTT.

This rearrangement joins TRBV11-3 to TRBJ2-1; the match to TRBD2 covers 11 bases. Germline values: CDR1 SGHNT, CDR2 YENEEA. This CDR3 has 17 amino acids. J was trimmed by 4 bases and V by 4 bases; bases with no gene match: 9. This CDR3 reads CASSSDHSGRAYNEQFF. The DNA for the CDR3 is TGTGCCAGCAGCTCCGATCATAGCGGGAGGGCTTACAATGAGCAGTTCTTC.

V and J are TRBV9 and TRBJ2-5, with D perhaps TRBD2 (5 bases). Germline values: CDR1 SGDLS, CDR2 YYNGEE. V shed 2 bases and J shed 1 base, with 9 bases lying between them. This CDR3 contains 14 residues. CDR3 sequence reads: CASSVSGFQETQYF. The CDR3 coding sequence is TGTGCCAGCAGCGTTTCGGGGTTCCAAGAGACCCAGTACTTC.

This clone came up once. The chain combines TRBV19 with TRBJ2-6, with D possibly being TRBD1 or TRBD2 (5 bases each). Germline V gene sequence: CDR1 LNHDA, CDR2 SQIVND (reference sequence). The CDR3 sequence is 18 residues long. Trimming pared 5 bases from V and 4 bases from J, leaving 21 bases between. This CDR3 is CASSVIRGSPGGANVLTF. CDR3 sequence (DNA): TGTGCCAGTAGTGTTATTCGGGGCTCCCCTGGAGGGGCCAACGTCCTGACTTTC.

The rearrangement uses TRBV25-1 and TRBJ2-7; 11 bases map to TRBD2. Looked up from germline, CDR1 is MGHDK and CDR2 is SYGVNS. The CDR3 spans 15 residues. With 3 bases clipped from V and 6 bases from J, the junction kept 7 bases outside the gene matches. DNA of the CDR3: TGTGCCAGCAGTGATCTCGGGACTAGCGGACGCGAGCAGTACTTC. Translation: CASSDLGTSGREQYF.

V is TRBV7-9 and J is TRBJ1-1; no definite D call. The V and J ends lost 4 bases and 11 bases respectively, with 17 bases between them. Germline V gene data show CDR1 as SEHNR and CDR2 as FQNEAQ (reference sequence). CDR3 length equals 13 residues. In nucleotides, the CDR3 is TGTGCCAGCAGCTCTCTTTCAGGTAGCGTGGCTTTCTTT. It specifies CASSSLSGSVAFF.

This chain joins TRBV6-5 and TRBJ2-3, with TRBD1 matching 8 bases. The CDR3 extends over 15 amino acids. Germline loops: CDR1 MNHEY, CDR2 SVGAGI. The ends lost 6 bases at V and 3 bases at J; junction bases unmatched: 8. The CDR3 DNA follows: TGTGCCAGCAGCCCGACAGGGGATCTTACAGATACGCAGTATTTT. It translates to CASSPTGDLTDTQYF.

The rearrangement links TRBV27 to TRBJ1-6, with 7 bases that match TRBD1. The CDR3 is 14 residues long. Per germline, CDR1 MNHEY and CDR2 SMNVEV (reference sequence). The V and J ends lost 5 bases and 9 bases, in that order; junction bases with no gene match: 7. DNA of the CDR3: TGTGCCAGCAGTCCCAGACAGGGCGGTTCACCCCTCCACTTT. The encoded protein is CASSPRQGGSPLHF.